The T cell receptor (beta chain) under discussion was sequenced for a study of PD-1 blockade in classical Hodgkin lymphoma (dated by TCRdb to 2019 to 2021). Notes on the research overall: Nivolumab dosing was 3 mg/kg intravenously every 2 weeks, continuing until either disease progression or unacceptable toxicity. The study used TCR beta sequencing and CyTOF to define a peripheral blood immune signature of response to PD-1 blockade in classical Hodgkin lymphoma.

Summary of the overall study and its limitations: CD4+ but not CD8+ TCR diversity rose significantly by C4D1 (p=0.0027 vs p=0.16), most apparent in complete responders (p=0.02). Patients starting nivolumab less than 1 year after ASCT had lower diversity and were excluded from later analyses to avoid confounding by immune reconstitution. The study was restricted to a single clinical trial cohort, and the causes of repertoire differences, possibly disease activity or prior therapy, were left undefined. Baseline TCR diversity was reported to be lower in newly diagnosed patients than in healthy donors, and even lower in relapsed/refractory patients. Trial patients with a complete response had baseline diversity similar to that of newly diagnosed patients, while partial responders and progressors had significantly lower diversity.

This clone appeared once. This clone's antigen is unknown. No base-level quality is on record; no much larger clone is a single base apart. The Qiagen DNeasy kit was used to extract genomic DNA from unsorted PBMCs and from the negatively selected CD4+ and CD8+ fractions. TCR beta CDR3 regions were amplified by immunoSEQ multiplex PCR using primers annealing to V and J segments. A synthetic immune receptor repertoire was used to minimize amplification bias, and any residual bias was removed computationally once sequencing was done. On the authors' methods: Repertoire diversity was quantified as the Shannon entropy index using custom Python scripts. Unsorted, CD4+ and CD8+ repertoires were analyzed separately, except in combined analyses where CD4+ and CD8+ sequences were merged in silico. Clonal expansion was defined as at least a 2-fold frequency increase after treatment relative to C1D1, with a pseudocount of 0.5 for undetected baseline clones. Clones with 0 or 1 copy at C1D1 were classified as singleton clones, and clones with 2 or more copies were classified as non-singleton clones. By matching protein sequences in sorted samples from the same patient, clones expanded in unsorted samples were annotated as CD4+, CD8+ or unknown. Wilcoxon tests on paired samples were used to test diversity changes from C1D1 to C4D1. As stored in TCRdb, this immuneACCESS dataset retains in-frame rearrangements with V and J assigned. A fraction of the clones does not appear; measured against another copy, unresolved V genes explain less than half of the discrepancy, and the remainder lacks a known reason. Clone size and the V and J calls come from that table; the DNA yielded D and trimming. The sample data list roughly 7,400 clones, and around four fifths of these were observed just once. The top ten clonotypes cover around 2.6% of the sample.

The label giving this sample's time point can be read as: cycle 1 day 1 (C1D1), immediately before nivolumab initiation. All trial patients had relapsed after autologous stem cell transplantation, with cohorts A, B and C differing in prior brentuximab vedotin exposure. CD4+ T cells were purified from thawed PBMCs by magnetic negative selection with a Miltenyi CD4+ T cell isolation kit. The trial cohort included 50 or so patients with relapsed/refractory classical Hodgkin lymphoma, and each patient had a best overall response of complete response, partial response or progressive disease. In the multi-cohort phase II CheckMate 205 trial, trial patients received single-agent nivolumab. An independent review committee assessed best overall response using the 2007 International Working Group response criteria. Trial PBMCs were obtained immediately prior to nivolumab initiation (C1D1) and on therapy at cycle 2 day 1 and cycle 4 day 1. After peripheral blood was drawn into 8 mL Vacutainer Cell Preparation Tubes, PBMCs were isolated by centrifugation and then cryopreserved. Purified CD4+ and CD8+ fractions were generated only in cases for which an additional PBMC sample was available. Magnetically labelled cells were depleted on LS columns in a quadroMACS separator, and the flow-through was collected as the purified fraction.

This sample comprised CD4+ T cells from blood, obtained at baseline. The TCR sequence derives from a human donor with classical Hodgkin lymphoma.

The CDR3 loop reads CATSSRQGRGEKLFF. DNA sequence: TGTGCCACCAGCAGCCGACAGGGTAGGGGGGAAAAACTGTTTTTT. The rearranged chain carries TRBV15 and TRBJ1-4, with TRBD1 identical over 7 junction bases. CDR1 and CDR2 are drawn from the germline V gene (reference sequence): LNHNV, YYDKDF. The CDR3 numbers 15 residues from cysteine through phenylalanine. Of all the DNA, just the CDR3 is kept, 45 bases in frame from base 1. Trimming accounts for 3 bases at V and 8 bases at J, while the number of junction bases matched to no gene is 9.